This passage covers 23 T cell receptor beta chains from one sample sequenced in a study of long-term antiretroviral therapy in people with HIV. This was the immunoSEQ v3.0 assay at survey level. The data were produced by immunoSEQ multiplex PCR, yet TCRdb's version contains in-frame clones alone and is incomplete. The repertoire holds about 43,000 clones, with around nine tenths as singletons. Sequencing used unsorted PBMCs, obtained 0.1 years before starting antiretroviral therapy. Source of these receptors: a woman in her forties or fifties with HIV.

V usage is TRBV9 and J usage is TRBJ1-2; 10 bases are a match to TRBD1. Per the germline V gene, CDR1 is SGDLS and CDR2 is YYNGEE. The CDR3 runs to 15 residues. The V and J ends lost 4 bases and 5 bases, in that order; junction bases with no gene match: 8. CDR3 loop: CASSSLTGQGYGYTF. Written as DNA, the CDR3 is TGTGCCAGCAGCTCGCTTACGGGACAGGGGTATGGCTACACCTTC.

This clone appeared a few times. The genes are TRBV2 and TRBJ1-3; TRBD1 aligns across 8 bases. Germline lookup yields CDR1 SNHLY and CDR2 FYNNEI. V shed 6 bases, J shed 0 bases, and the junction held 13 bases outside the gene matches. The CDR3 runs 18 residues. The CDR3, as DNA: TGTGCCAGCAGCAGCCGGACAGGGCTCGCCGTCTCTGGAAACACCATATATTTT. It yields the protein CASSSRTGLAVSGNTIYF.

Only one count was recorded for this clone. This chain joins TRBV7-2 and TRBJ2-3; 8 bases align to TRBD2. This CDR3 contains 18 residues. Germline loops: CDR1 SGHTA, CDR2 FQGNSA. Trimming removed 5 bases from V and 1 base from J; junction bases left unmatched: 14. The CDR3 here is CASSQREMTSVGTDTQYF. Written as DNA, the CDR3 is TGTGCCAGCAGCCAACGTGAAATGACTAGCGTGGGCACAGATACGCAGTATTTT.

In DNA form, the CDR3 reads TGTGCCAGCAGCCCACGCAGGGGGGACACCGGGGAGCTGTTTTTT. Translation: CASSPRRGDTGELFF. The chain combines TRBV7-3 with TRBJ2-2; tentative D call: TRBD1 (7 bases). This CDR3 is 15 amino acids long. The germline V gene has CDR1 SGHTA and CDR2 FQGTGA. Trimming stripped 5 bases from V and 3 bases from J, with 13 bases between. Using reference TRBV7-3 and TRBJ2-2 for the parts outside the CDR3, the full variable domain is GAGVSQTPSNKVTEKGKYVELRCDPISGHTALYWYRQSLGQGPEFLIYFQGTGAADDSGLPNDRFFAVRPEGSVSTLKIQRTERGDSAVYLCASSPRRGDTGELFFGEGSRLTVL.

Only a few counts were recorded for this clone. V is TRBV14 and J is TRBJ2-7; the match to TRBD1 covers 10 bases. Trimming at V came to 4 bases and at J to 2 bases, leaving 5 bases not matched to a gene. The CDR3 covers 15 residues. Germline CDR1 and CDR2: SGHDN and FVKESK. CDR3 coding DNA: TGTGCCAGCAGCCCACGACAGGGGGCAACCTACGAGCAGTACTTC. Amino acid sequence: CASSPRQGATYEQYF.

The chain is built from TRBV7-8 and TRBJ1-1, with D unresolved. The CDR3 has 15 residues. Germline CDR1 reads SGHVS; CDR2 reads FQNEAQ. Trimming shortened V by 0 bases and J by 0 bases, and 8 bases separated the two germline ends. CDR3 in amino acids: CASSLAARMNTEAFF. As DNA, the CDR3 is TGTGCCAGCAGCTTAGCGGCCCGGATGAACACTGAAGCTTTCTTT.

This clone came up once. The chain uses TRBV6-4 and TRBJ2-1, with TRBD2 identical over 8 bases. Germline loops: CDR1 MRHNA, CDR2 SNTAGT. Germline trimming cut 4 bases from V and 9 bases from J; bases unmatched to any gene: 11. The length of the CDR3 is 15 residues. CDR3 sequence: CASSGELAVYSEQFF. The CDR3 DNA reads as TGTGCCAGCAGTGGAGAACTAGCGGTGTATAGTGAGCAGTTCTTC.

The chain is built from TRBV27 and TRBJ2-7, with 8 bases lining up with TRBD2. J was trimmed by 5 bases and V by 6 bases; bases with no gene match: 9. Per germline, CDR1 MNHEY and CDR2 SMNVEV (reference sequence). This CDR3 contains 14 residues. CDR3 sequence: CASSRSGGQNEQYF. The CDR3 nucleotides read TGTGCCAGCAGCAGGTCGGGGGGGCAGAACGAGCAGTACTTC.

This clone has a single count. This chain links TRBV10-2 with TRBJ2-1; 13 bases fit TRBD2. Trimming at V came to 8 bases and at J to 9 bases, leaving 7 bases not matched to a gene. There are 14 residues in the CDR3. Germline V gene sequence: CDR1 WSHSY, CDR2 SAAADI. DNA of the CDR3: TGCGCCAGCCTACTAGCGGGGGGGCTGGGTGAGCAGTTCTTC. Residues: CASLLAGGLGEQFF.

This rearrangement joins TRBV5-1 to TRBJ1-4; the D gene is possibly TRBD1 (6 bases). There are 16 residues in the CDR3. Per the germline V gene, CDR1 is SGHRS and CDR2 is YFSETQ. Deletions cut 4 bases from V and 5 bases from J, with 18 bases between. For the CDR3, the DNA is TGCGCCAGCAGCCTCACCCCGGGACAAGCAAATGAAAAACTGTTTTTT. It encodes CASSLTPGQANEKLFF. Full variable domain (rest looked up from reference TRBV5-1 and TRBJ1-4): KAGVTQTPRYLIKTRGQQVTLSCSPISGHRSVSWYQQTPGQGLQFLFEYFSETQRNKGNFPGRFSGRQFSNSRSEMNVSTLELGDSALYLCASSLTPGQANEKLFFGSGTQLSVL.

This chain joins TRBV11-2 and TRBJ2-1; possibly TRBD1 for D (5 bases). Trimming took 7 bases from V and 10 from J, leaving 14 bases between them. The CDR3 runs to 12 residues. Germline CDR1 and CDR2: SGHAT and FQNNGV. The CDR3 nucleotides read TGTGCCAGCACCAATTTCAGGGCAGAGCAGTTCTTC. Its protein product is CASTNFRAEQFF.

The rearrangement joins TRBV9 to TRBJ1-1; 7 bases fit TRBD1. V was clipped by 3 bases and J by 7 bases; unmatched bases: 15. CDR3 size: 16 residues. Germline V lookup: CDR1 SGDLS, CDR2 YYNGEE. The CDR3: CASSANPRGDGLEAFF. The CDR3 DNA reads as TGTGCCAGCAGCGCTAACCCCAGGGGGGACGGACTTGAAGCTTTCTTT.

CDR3 in DNA: TGTGCCAGCAGCTTGGGAGGGGCGGGCGGCACTGAAGCTTTCTTT. Translated: CASSLGGAGGTEAFF. The chain links TRBV5-5 to TRBJ1-1, with a possible D match to TRBD1 (5 bases). CDR1 and CDR2 from the germline V gene are SGHKS and YYEKEE (reference sequence). CDR3 length equals 15 residues. The V end was cut by 0 bases, the J end by 4 bases, with 13 bases between.

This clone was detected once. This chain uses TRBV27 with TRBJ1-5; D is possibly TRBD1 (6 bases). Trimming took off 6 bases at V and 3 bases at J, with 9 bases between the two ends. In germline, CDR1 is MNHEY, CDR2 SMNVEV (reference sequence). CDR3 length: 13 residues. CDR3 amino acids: CASRQGHNQPQHF. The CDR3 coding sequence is TGTGCCAGCAGACAGGGCCACAATCAGCCCCAGCATTTT.

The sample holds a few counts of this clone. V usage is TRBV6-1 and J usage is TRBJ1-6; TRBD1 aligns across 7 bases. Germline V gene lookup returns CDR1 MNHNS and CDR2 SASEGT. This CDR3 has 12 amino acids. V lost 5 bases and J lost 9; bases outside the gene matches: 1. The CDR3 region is CASSTGASPLHF. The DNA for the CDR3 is TGTGCCAGCAGTACAGGGGCTTCACCCCTCCACTTT.

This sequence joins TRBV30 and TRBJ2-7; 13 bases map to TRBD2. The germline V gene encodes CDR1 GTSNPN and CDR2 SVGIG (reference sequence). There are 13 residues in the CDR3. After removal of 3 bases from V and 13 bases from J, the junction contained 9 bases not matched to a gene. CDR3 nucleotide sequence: TGTGCCTGGAGCCTCGGGACTAGCGGGGCCGACTACTTC. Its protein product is CAWSLGTSGADYF.

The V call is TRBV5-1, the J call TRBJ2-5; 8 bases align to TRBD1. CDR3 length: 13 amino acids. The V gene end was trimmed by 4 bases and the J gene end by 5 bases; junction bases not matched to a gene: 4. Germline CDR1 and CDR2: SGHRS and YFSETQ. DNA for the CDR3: TGCGCCAGCAGCAAACAGGGGGTGGAGACCCAGTACTTC. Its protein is CASSKQGVETQYF.

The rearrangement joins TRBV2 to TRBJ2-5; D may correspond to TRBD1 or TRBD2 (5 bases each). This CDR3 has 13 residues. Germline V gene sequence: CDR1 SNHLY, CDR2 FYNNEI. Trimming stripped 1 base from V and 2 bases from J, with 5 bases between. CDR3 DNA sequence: TGTGCCAGCAGTGAAGGGGGGCAAGAGACCCAGTACTTC. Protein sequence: CASSEGGQETQYF.

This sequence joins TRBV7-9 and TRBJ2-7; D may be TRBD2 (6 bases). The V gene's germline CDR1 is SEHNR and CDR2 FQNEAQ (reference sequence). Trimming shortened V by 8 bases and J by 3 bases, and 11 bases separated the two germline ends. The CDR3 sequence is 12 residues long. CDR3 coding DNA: TGTGCCAGCGAGGGCGGGGACTACGAGCAGTACTTC. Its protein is CASEGGDYEQYF.

CDR3 coding DNA: TGTGCCAGTAGCCTTCGGGGGACTCGGACCCTCCATGAGCAGTTCTTC. This codes for CASSLRGTRTLHEQFF. This chain joins TRBV19 and TRBJ2-1; possibly TRBD2 for D (6 bases). Germline assignment: CDR1 LNHDA and CDR2 SQIVND (reference sequence). The CDR3 is 16 residues long. Trimming took 6 bases from V and 8 from J, leaving 23 bases between them.

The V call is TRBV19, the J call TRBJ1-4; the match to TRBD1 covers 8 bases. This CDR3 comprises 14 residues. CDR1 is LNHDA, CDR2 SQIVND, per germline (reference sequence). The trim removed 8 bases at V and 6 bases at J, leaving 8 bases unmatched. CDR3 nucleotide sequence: TGTGCCAGTCGACCGGACAGGGCTTATGAAAAACTGTTTTTT. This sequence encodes CASRPDRAYEKLFF.

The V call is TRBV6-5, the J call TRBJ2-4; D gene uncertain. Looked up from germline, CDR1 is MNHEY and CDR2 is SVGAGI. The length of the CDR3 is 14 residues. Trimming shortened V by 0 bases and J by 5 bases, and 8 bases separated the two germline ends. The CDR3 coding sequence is TGTGCCAGCAGTTACTCAGGGCTGGAAAACATTCAGTACTTC. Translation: CASSYSGLENIQYF.

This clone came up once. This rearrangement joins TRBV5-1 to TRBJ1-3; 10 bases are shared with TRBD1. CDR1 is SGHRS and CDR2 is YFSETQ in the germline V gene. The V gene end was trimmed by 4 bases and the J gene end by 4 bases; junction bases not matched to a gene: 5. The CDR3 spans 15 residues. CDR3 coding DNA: TGCGCCAGCAGCCTGGGACAGGGGAAAGGAAACACCATATATTTT. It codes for CASSLGQGKGNTIYF.